This T cell receptor (beta chain) comes out of a study of cytomegalovirus exposure and HLA in healthy donors. Whole-study results and caveats: Among immune exposure information, only CMV serostatus was available. Confirmation in vitro established that a few CMV-associated chains were specific for CMV antigens.

To note about this clone: The antigen is undetermined.

CDR3 length equals 14 residues. The germline gives CDR1 MGHRA, CDR2 YSYEKL. V was shortened by 5 bases and J by 1 base, with 10 bases between the two germline ends. PCR amplification relied on 60 Vbeta primers (plus 13 Jbeta primers). The table came from immunoSEQ multiplex PCR; TCRdb's copy has only in-frame clones and leaves some out. This table has 100,000 to 150,000 clones, 80% appearing once. The V gene is TRBV4-1, the J gene TRBJ2-3; D might be TRBD2 (6 bases). Sequencing was done on a sample of PBMCs. The sequence was obtained from a woman between 40 and 50 years old in good health and CMV-seronegative. For the CDR3, the DNA is TGCGCCAGCAGCAATAGCGGTGGCACAGATACGCAGTATTTT. As protein: CASSNSGGTDTQYF.